This TCR beta chain was sequenced during a study of blood T cell repertoires in COVID-19. Looking at the study overall: Both acute and convalescent COVID-19 samples were obtained from the United States, Italy and Spain. T cells, B-cell-depleted T cells, or PBMCs provided the cDNA or gDNA that served as material.

Here immunoSEQ multiplex PCR was the method, and the copy in TCRdb shows in-frame clones only, minus some. The sample holds 45,000 to 60,000 clones, roughly 90% seen once. This CDR3 is built from 13 residues. The germline V and J ends were trimmed by 1 base and 1 base, with 4 bases remaining between them. CDR1 and CDR2 (germline): LGHNA, YSLEER. The sample was peripheral blood. The clonotype was recovered from a man aged 45-60 years with active COVID-19. This chain uses TRBV4-3 with TRBJ1-1; D is undetermined. In DNA form, the CDR3 reads TGCGCCAGCAGCCAAGTATGGAACACTGAAGCTTTCTTT. This translates into CASSQVWNTEAFF.